A selection of T cell receptor beta chains follows, all from one sample in a study of cytomegalovirus exposure and HLA in healthy donors. The repertoire was sequenced with immunoSEQ multiplex PCR; TCRdb's copy has only in-frame clones and lacks some. Among some 170,000 clones, over 65% were seen once, and the ten largest hold around 4.6%. Sequenced: PBMCs. Receptors were obtained from a man aged 18 to 35 in good health and CMV-seropositive. The CDR3 runs from the conserved cysteine through the conserved F or W. Fields, in order: D gene, V gene, clone size, J gene, CDR3 protein, CDR3 DNA. D genes are given only for firm matches. A clone size is listed for some rows: how often the clone was seen (once, few, many), or a class if it is expanded.

>-|TRBV2|-|TRBJ1-6
CASSERVGVSWNYNSPLHF
TGTGCCAGCAGTGAAAGGGTAGGGGTATCGTGGAACTATAATTCACCCCTCCACTTT
>-|TRBV21-1|-|TRBJ1-2
CASVRGGGLANYGYTF
TGTGCCAGCGTACGCGGCGGGGGTTTAGCTAACTATGGCTACACCTTC
>-|TRBV30|few|TRBJ1-5
CAWSGARGDQPQHF
TGTGCCTGGAGTGGGGCCAGGGGAGATCAGCCCCAGCATTTT
>TRBD2|TRBV5-5|-|TRBJ2-4
CASSLSGGRAQGNIQYF
TGTGCCAGCAGCTTGTCAGGCGGGAGGGCCCAAGGGAACATTCAGTACTTC
>-|TRBV5-6|many|TRBJ1-2
CASSLGTDIYGYTF
TGTGCCAGCAGCTTGGGGACAGATATCTATGGCTACACCTTC
>-|TRBV14|-|TRBJ2-2
CASSQVRGTGELFF
TGTGCCAGCAGCCAAGTTCGCGGAACCGGGGAGCTGTTTTTT
>TRBD1|TRBV11-2|-|TRBJ1-1
CASRPGRGREVNTEAFF
TGTGCCAGCCGCCCCGGCAGGGGGCGAGAGGTGAACACTGAAGCTTTCTTT
>-|TRBV2|few|TRBJ1-1
CASIPTGNTEAFF
TGTGCCAGCATACCCACGGGGAACACTGAAGCTTTCTTT
>TRBD1|TRBV20-1|-|TRBJ1-2
CAGGRDYGYTF
TGCGCAGGGGGCAGGGACTATGGCTACACCTTC
>-|TRBV11-2|-|TRBJ2-1
CASSLVQLGHLNNEQFF
TGTGCCAGCAGCTTAGTTCAATTGGGCCACTTAAACAATGAGCAGTTCTTC
>TRBD1|TRBV6-5|-|TRBJ2-5
CASSYGTGGIETQYF
TGTGCCAGCAGTTACGGGACAGGGGGGATAGAGACCCAGTACTTC
>TRBD2|TRBV7-3|-|TRBJ2-5
CASSQGGETQYF
TGTGCCAGCAGCCAGGGAGGGGAGACCCAGTACTTC
>TRBD1|TRBV19|-|TRBJ2-1
CASSRIRTGGYNEQFF
TGTGCCAGTAGTAGGATTCGGACAGGGGGGTACAATGAGCAGTTCTTC
>-|TRBV12-5|-|TRBJ1-5
CASGFGQNSNQPQHF
TGTGCTAGTGGTTTTGGACAAAATAGCAATCAGCCCCAGCATTTT
>-|TRBV5-1|-|TRBJ2-5
CASSLGTAAGETQYF
TGCGCCAGCAGCTTAGGGACAGCGGCGGGGGAGACCCAGTACTTC
>TRBD2|TRBV30|-|TRBJ2-5
CAWRTKAGGPLETQYF
TGTGCCTGGAGGACGAAAGCGGGGGGGCCTCTTGAGACCCAGTACTTC
>TRBD2|TRBV6-1|few|TRBJ2-1
CASGSLAGGGNEQFF
TGTGCCAGCGGATCTCTAGCGGGAGGAGGAAATGAGCAGTTCTTC
>TRBD1|TRBV15|-|TRBJ1-5
CATSRVGQANQPQHF
TGTGCCACCAGCAGAGTAGGACAGGCTAATCAGCCCCAGCATTTT
>-|TRBV6-1|few|TRBJ1-6
CASSGRVGSPLHF
TGTGCCAGCAGTGGCAGGGTCGGTTCACCCCTCCACTTT
>TRBD1|TRBV4-1|once|TRBJ2-5
CASSSWTGRGETQYF
TGCGCCAGCAGCTCCTGGACAGGGCGAGGTGAGACCCAGTACTTC
>-|TRBV10-3|-|TRBJ1-1
CAITSSTEAFF
TGTGCCATCACCTCTTCCACTGAAGCTTTCTTT
>TRBD2|TRBV7-2|-|TRBJ2-1
CASSSRRGIDYNEQFF
TGCGCCAGCAGCTCCCGGCGGGGGATCGACTACAATGAGCAGTTCTTC
>TRBD1|TRBV7-2|-|TRBJ1-6
CASSRDRNSPLHF
TGTGCCAGCAGCCGGGACAGGAATTCACCCCTCCACTTT
>TRBD1|TRBV12-5|-|TRBJ2-5
CASGVDRGETQYF
TGTGCTAGTGGTGTCGACAGGGGAGAGACCCAGTACTTC